Listed here are 23 T cell receptor beta chains from one sample, sequenced in a study of OX40 agonist ivuxolimab in advanced cancers. Assay used: immunoSEQ multiplex PCR; TCRdb lists only in-frame clones, some missing. The table lists 60,000 or so clones, around 86% of them singletons, with 2.6% in the top ten. The source was CD4+ or CD8+ T cells sorted from blood, collected in a trial of the OX40 agonist ivuxolimab. The receptor source for this set is an adult with an advanced solid tumor such as melanoma, head and neck, liver or kidney cancer.

The chain combines TRBV2 with TRBJ1-4, with D hard to call. The CDR3 totals 13 residues. Germline assignment: CDR1 SNHLY and CDR2 FYNNEI. The V and J ends lost 3 bases and 7 bases respectively, with 9 bases between them. The CDR3: CASSDGIGEKLFF. CDR3 in DNA: TGTGCCAGCAGTGACGGGATAGGTGAAAAACTGTTTTTT.

In this sample, this clone turned up once. The genes are TRBV29-1 and TRBJ2-5, with 7 bases identical to TRBD1. The CDR3 covers 13 residues. After removal of 2 bases from V and 4 bases from J, the junction contained 4 bases not matched to a gene. CDR1 SQVTM and CDR2 ANQGSEA come from the germline V gene. The chain's CDR3 is CSVEPGTAETQYF. In DNA, the CDR3 is TGCAGCGTTGAACCCGGGACAGCAGAGACCCAGTACTTC. The full variable domain, in which reference TRBV29-1 and TRBJ2-5 provide the parts outside the CDR3, is SAVISQKPSRDICQRGTSLTIQCQVDSQVTMMFWYRQQPGQSLTLIATANQGSEATYESGFVIDKFPISRPNLTFSTLTVSNMSPEDSSIYLCSVEPGTAETQYFGPGTRLLVL.

The chain recombines TRBV6-6 with TRBJ2-7; D gene unclear. The CDR3 sequence is 12 residues long. The germline gives CDR1 MNHNY, CDR2 SVGAGI (reference sequence). Trimming took off 2 bases at V and 3 bases at J, with 5 bases between the two ends. The CDR3 protein is CASSYTIYEQYF. The CDR3 DNA is TGTGCCAGCAGTTACACTATCTACGAGCAGTACTTC.

The rearrangement links TRBV5-1 to TRBJ1-1; 7 positions match TRBD1. CDR3 size: 14 residues. The germline CDR1 and CDR2 sequences are SGHRS and YFSETQ. V lost 6 bases, J lost 4 bases, and 9 bases stayed unmatched. The CDR3 nucleotides read TGCGCCAGCATCCTGGCCCCAGGGGGCACTGAAGCTTTCTTT. Amino acids: CASILAPGGTEAFF.

The rearrangement links TRBV28 to TRBJ1-1, with D unclear. V lost 6 bases to trimming and J lost 4 bases, with 6 bases between them. Looked up from germline, CDR1 is MDHEN and CDR2 is SYDVKM. The CDR3 covers 11 residues. The CDR3 nucleotides are TGTGCCAGCAGCGGCGGCACTGAAGCTTTCTTT. It yields the protein CASSGGTEAFF.

This clone was seen only once. The chain is built from TRBV11-3 and TRBJ1-3; D not certain. V dropped 1 base and J dropped 1 base, with 5 bases sitting between them. From germline, CDR1 is SGHNT and CDR2 YENEEA. The CDR3 consists of 14 residues. The CDR3 DNA is TGTGCCAGCAGCTTAGGATATTCTGGAAACACCATATATTTT. This codes for CASSLGYSGNTIYF.

This clone came up once. This rearrangement joins TRBV5-8 to TRBJ2-7; D gene uncertain. V was pared by 5 bases and J by 2 bases, with 5 bases between. There are 11 residues in the CDR3. CDR1 is SGHTS, CDR2 YDEGEE, per germline. The CDR3: CASSPAYEQYF. DNA of the CDR3: TGTGCCAGCAGTCCGGCCTACGAGCAGTACTTC.

This clone was recorded a few times. The chain is built from TRBV15 and TRBJ1-2, with a weak D call TRBD1 (5 bases). CDR3 size: 15 residues. V shed 3 bases and J shed 8 bases, with 19 bases lying between them. CDR1 and CDR2 (germline): LNHNV, YYDKDF (reference sequence). The CDR3 DNA follows: TGTGCCACCAGCAGGGGGGGGGTCCCACTACGAGGCTACACCTTC. Translated, it gives CATSRGGVPLRGYTF.

This clone was detected only a few times. The chain uses TRBV19 and TRBJ1-6; D remains ambiguous. Per germline, CDR1 LNHDA and CDR2 SQIVND (reference sequence). The V end was cut by 3 bases, the J end by 10 bases, with 7 bases between. The CDR3 is made up of 12 amino acids. The CDR3 loop is CASSMPTSPLHF. CDR3 bases: TGTGCCAGTAGTATGCCGACCTCACCCCTCCACTTT.

The sample holds one count of this clone. CDR3 coding DNA: TGCGCCAGCAGCTTTCGGGCTAGCGGGGGGAACACCGGGGAGCTGTTTTTT. Its protein is CASSFRASGGNTGELFF. The rearrangement joins TRBV5-1 to TRBJ2-2; TRBD2 matches 10 bases. Germline lookup yields CDR1 SGHRS and CDR2 YFSETQ. CDR3 length equals 17 residues. V was clipped by 2 bases and J by 1 base; unmatched bases: 5.

The rearrangement joins TRBV19 to TRBJ2-1; D tentatively fits TRBD1 or TRBD2 (5 bases each). In germline, CDR1 is LNHDA, CDR2 SQIVND (reference sequence). The V end lost 6 bases, the J end lost 4 bases, and 13 bases lay between the germline ends. The CDR3 length is 14 residues. The CDR3 nucleotides read TGTGCCAGTAGCAGGGACGGCAATTACAATGAGCAGTTCTTC. This sequence encodes CASSRDGNYNEQFF.

This chain links TRBV7-9 with TRBJ2-1, with TRBD1 identical over 7 bases. The germline CDR1 and CDR2 sequences are SEHNR and FQNEAQ (reference sequence). This CDR3 contains 14 residues. The V segment lost 5 bases and the J segment 6 bases; nucleotides outside the gene matches: 7. CDR3 residues: CASSVPGQFNEQFF. The DNA for the CDR3 is TGTGCCAGCAGCGTTCCGGGACAGTTCAATGAGCAGTTCTTC.

This clone has just a few counts. The chain combines TRBV7-3 with TRBJ2-1; D is uncertain. Trimming took off 5 bases at V and 4 bases at J, with 9 bases between the two ends. The CDR3 is 13 amino acids. Germline CDR1 SGHTA, CDR2 FQGTGA. The CDR3 coding sequence is TGTGCCAGCAGCCCCCGGAGTTACAATGAGCAGTTCTTC. Its protein product is CASSPRSYNEQFF.

V and J are TRBV7-2 and TRBJ2-1, with a tentative D call TRBD1 (5 bases). Germline lookup yields CDR1 SGHTA and CDR2 FQGNSA. The ends were cut back, 1 base at V and 6 bases at J, with 13 bases in the middle. This CDR3 contains 15 residues. CDR3 in amino acids: CASSLGLVQGNEQFF. The CDR3 region has the DNA TGTGCCAGCAGCTTAGGGCTAGTTCAGGGCAATGAGCAGTTCTTC.

CDR3 coding DNA: TGTGCCAGCAGCACTAGACAGGGTATTGCCGCTGAAGCTTTCTTT. This sequence encodes CASSTRQGIAAEAFF. The V and J genes are TRBV5-4 and TRBJ1-1; 7 bases fit TRBD1. V lost 4 bases to trimming and J lost 6 bases; unmatched junction nucleotides: 12. Germline CDR1 reads SGHNT; CDR2 reads YYREEE (reference sequence). The CDR3 runs 15 residues.

This clone has a single count. The chain is built from TRBV29-1 and TRBJ1-5, with D uncertain. CDR3 length equals 13 residues. Germline-derived CDR1 and CDR2 are SQVTM and ANQGSEA. V was cut by 7 bases and J by 4 bases, with 14 bases left in between. The CDR3 here is CSARGSGNQPQHF. The DNA for the CDR3 is TGCAGCGCACGAGGGTCGGGTAATCAGCCCCAGCATTTT. Together with reference TRBV29-1 and TRBJ1-5, the CDR3 gives the full variable domain: SAVISQKPSRDICQRGTSLTIQCQVDSQVTMMFWYRQQPGQSLTLIATANQGSEATYESGFVIDKFPISRPNLTFSTLTVSNMSPEDSSIYLCSARGSGNQPQHFGDGTRLSIL.

This chain joins TRBV6-5 and TRBJ1-2; no firm D call. Trimming stripped 0 bases from V and 4 bases from J, with 12 bases between. CDR3 size: 15 residues. The germline gives CDR1 MNHEY, CDR2 SVGAGI. CDR3 residues: CASSYSTVSGYGYTF. Written as DNA, the CDR3 is TGTGCCAGCAGTTACTCAACAGTATCGGGCTATGGCTACACCTTC.

The V and J genes are TRBV6-8 and TRBJ2-3; TRBD2 matches at 7 bases. Germline V gene sequence: CDR1 MNHGY, CDR2 SAAAGT. Trimming took 9 bases from V and 8 from J; bases not matched to a gene: 11. The CDR3 spans 13 residues. CDR3 loop: CARRYNGGSTQYF. The CDR3 nucleotides are TGTGCCAGACGATACAACGGGGGGTCTACGCAGTATTTT.

V usage is TRBV11-3 and J usage is TRBJ2-5, with TRBD1 identical over 8 bases. The DNA end lines up better with TRBJ2-7; the J call may be wrong. In germline, CDR1 is SGHNT, CDR2 YENEEA. The CDR3 extends over 14 amino acids. CDR3 loop: CASSSRQGPTEQYF. The CDR3 coding sequence is TGTGCCAGCAGCTCAAGACAGGGGCCTACCGAGCAGTACTTC.

The chain recombines TRBV5-1 with TRBJ2-1, with 10 bases aligning to TRBD1. The germline V gene has CDR1 SGHRS and CDR2 YFSETQ. Trimming cost V 2 bases and J 5 bases; bases outside gene matches: 4. The CDR3 is 15 amino acids. This CDR3 is CASSFTGTGDNEQFF. The CDR3 DNA is TGCGCCAGCAGCTTCACCGGGACAGGGGACAATGAGCAGTTCTTC.

The CDR3 protein is CAGTSGGADTQYF. The CDR3 DNA follows: TGTGCCGGAACTAGCGGGGGGGCAGATACGCAGTATTTT. The chain uses TRBV7-9 and TRBJ2-3; 13 bases match TRBD2. Germline V lookup: CDR1 SEHNR, CDR2 FQNEAQ (reference sequence). The V and J ends lost 11 bases and 4 bases, in that order; junction bases with no gene match: 3. This CDR3 is 13 amino acids long.

The chain has TRBV7-6 and TRBJ2-7; 8 positions match TRBD1. Looked up from germline, CDR1 is SGHVS and CDR2 is FNYEAQ. The CDR3 consists of 16 residues. V lost 5 bases and J lost 1; bases outside the gene matches: 10. In DNA, the CDR3 is TGTGCCAGCAGCAAGCGACAGGGGTCGAATTCCTACGAGCAGTACTTC. Protein: CASSKRQGSNSYEQYF.

This clone appeared a few times. This chain joins TRBV4-3 and TRBJ1-2; D not resolved. The germline V gene has CDR1 LGHNA and CDR2 YSLEER. This CDR3 has 14 amino acids. The germline V and J ends were trimmed by 4 bases and 8 bases, with 17 bases remaining between them. The CDR3 sequence: CASSPELREGGYTF. The CDR3 DNA reads as TGCGCCAGCAGCCCAGAACTACGGGAAGGAGGCTACACCTTC.